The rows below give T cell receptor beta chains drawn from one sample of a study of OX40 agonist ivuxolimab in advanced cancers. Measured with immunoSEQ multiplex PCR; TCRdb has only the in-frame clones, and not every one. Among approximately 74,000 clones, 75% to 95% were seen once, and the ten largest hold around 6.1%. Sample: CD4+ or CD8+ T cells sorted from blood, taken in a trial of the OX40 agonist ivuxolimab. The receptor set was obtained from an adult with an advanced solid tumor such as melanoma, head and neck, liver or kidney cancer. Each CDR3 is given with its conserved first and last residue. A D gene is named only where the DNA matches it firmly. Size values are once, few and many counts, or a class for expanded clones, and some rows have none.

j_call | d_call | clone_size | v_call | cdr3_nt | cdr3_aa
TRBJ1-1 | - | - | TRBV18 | TGTGCCAGCTCACCACCCGACAGCATGAACACTGAAGCTTTCTTT | CASSPPDSMNTEAFF
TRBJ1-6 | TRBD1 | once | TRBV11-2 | TGTGCCAGCAGCTTAGACGGGACAGCTCGTTCACCCCTCCACTTT | CASSLDGTARSPLHF
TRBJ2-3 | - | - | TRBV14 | TGTGCCAGCAGCCAAGCCGGGGGATACACAGATACGCAGTATTTT | CASSQAGGYTDTQYF
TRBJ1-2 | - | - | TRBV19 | TGTGCCAGTAGTCCGCCCAGGGAGAGCTATGGCTACACCTTC | CASSPPRESYGYTF
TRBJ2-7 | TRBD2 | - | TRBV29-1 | TGCAGCGTAGCGGGAGGGCATTCCTACGAGCAGTACTTC | CSVAGGHSYEQYF
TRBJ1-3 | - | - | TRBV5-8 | TGTGCCAGCAGCGCGGCGGATTGGAACACCATATATTTT | CASSAADWNTIYF
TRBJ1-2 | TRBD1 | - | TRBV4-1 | TGCGCCAGCAGCCAGGGACAGGGGGCGCCTATTGATGGCTACACCTTC | CASSQGQGAPIDGYTF
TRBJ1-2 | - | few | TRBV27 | TGTGCCAGCAGCCAACGGGGACCTTATGGCTACACCTTC | CASSQRGPYGYTF
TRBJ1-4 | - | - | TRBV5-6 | TGTGCCAGCAGCTTGGGGCAGGGCCGTGAAAAACTGTTTTTT | CASSLGQGREKLFF
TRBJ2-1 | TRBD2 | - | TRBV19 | TGTGCCAGTAGTATGGGGACTAGCGGGAGTTACGGGCAGTTCTTC | CASSMGTSGSYGQFF
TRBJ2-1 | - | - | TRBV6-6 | TGTGCCAGCAGTATCCCCGGGGACAATGAGCAGTTCTTC | CASSIPGDNEQFF
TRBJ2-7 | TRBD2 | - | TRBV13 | TGTGCCAGCAGCGTCGGACAGCGGGGGGCCTCCTACGAGCAGTACTTC | CASSVGQRGASYEQYF
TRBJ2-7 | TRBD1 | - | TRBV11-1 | TGTGCCAGCACGGGACAGGGCCTCTACGAGCAGTACTTC | CASTGQGLYEQYF
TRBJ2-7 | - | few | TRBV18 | TGTGCCAGCTCACCACCGAGCGAGTTCTTACCCCCCTACGAGCAGTACTTC | CASSPPSEFLPPYEQYF
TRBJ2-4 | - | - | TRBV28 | TGTGCCAGCAGTCCTAGGGTAGCCAAAAACATTCAGTACTTC | CASSPRVAKNIQYF
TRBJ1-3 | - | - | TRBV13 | TGTGCCAGCACCTCCCATGGAAACACCATATATTTT | CASTSHGNTIYF
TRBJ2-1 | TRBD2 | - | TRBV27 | TGTGCCAGCAGTTTACGGGCGGGAGCGGTCAATGAGCAGTTCTTC | CASSLRAGAVNEQFF
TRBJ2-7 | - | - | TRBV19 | TGTGCCAGTAGTATTGCAGGACTTGGGTACGAGCAGTACTTC | CASSIAGLGYEQYF
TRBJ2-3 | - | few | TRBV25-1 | TGTGCAAGTTCCCAGGACTTTCTCACAGATACGCAGTATTTT | CASSQDFLTDTQYF
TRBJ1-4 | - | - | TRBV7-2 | TGTGCCAGCAGCTTAGAAAGGGGGGCGCAGGAAAAACTGTTTTTT | CASSLERGAQEKLFF
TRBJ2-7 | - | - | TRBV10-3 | TGTGCCATCAGTGAGGGGAGCTACGAGCAGTACTTC | CAISEGSYEQYF
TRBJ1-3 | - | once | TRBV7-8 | TGTGCCAGCAGCTTAGGGGGGGCTGGAAACACCATATATTTT | CASSLGGAGNTIYF
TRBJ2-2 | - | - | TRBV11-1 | TGTGCCAGCAGCGATACCCAGGGGACTAACACCGGGGAGCTGTTTTTT | CASSDTQGTNTGELFF
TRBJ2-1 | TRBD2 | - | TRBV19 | TGTGCCAGTAGTATGGGGGGAGGGCCTCTCTACAATGAGCAGTTCTTC | CASSMGGGPLYNEQFF
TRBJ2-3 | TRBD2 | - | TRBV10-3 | TGTGCCATCAGTGAGACTAGCGGGGGGGCTACAGATACGCAGTATTTT | CAISETSGGATDTQYF
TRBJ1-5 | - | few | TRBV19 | TGTGCCAGTAGTCTCGACACTTATAGCAATCAGCCCCAGCATTTT | CASSLDTYSNQPQHF
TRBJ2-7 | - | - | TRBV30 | TGTGCCTGGAGTGTACATAATAACCCCTACGAGCAGTACTTC | CAWSVHNNPYEQYF
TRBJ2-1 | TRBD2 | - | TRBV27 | TGTGCCAGCAGTTTGGCAGCGGGACGGATCGATGAGCAGTTCTTC | CASSLAAGRIDEQFF
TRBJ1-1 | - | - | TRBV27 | TGTGCCAGCAGTTTCGCAGCGAACACTGAAGCTTTCTTT | CASSFAANTEAFF
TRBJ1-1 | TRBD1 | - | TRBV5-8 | TGTGCCAGCAGCTTAAACAGGGGGCCGAGCACTGAAGCTTTCTTT | CASSLNRGPSTEAFF
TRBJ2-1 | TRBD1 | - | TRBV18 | TGTGCCAGCTCACCACCGTTGCAGCAGGGGGCAGGTTACAATGAGCAGTTCTTC | CASSPPLQQGAGYNEQFF
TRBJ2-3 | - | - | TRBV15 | TGTGCCACCAGCAGAGATGGCGGGGAGCAGTTTCTAGGTACGCAGTATTTT | CATSRDGGEQFLGTQYF
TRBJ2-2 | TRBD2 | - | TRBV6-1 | TGTGCCAGCAGTGTAGCGGGGGGGAACACCGGGGAGCTGTTTTTT | CASSVAGGNTGELFF
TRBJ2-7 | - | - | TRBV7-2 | TGTGCCAGCAGCCCAGGGGGGGGCGGGTACGAGCAGTACTTC | CASSPGGGGYEQYF
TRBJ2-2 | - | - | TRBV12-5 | TGTGCTAGTGGTTTGGCCCTCATGGACGGGGAGCTGTTTTTT | CASGLALMDGELFF
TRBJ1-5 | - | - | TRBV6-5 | TGTGCCAGCAGTTGGAATAGCAATCAGCCCCAGCATTTT | CASSWNSNQPQHF
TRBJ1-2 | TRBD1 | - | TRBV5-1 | TGCGCCAGCAGCTGGACAGGGGCTAACTATGGCTACACCTTC | CASSWTGANYGYTF
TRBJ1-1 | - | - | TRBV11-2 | TGTGCCAGCAGCTTGGGGGTTGGCACTGAAGCTTTCTTT | CASSLGVGTEAFF
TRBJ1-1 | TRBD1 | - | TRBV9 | TGTGCCAGCAGCGGTCGACAGGGGGCGAGGACTGAAGCTTTCTTT | CASSGRQGARTEAFF
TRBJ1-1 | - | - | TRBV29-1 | TGCAGCGTTCTCACAGGAGAGAACACTGAAGCTTTCTTT | CSVLTGENTEAFF
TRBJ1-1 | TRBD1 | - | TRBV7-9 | TGTGCCAGCAGTACAGGGGCTGAAGCTTTCTTT | CASSTGAEAFF
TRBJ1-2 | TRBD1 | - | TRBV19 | TGTGCCAGTAGTACGCAATTGGGACAGGGGATCAACTATGGCTACACCTTC | CASSTQLGQGINYGYTF
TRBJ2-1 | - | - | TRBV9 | TGTGCCAGCAGCGTAGGAACTTACAATGAGCAGTTCTTC | CASSVGTYNEQFF
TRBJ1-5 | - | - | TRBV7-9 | TGTGCCAGCACCCCCGGGAGTAATCAGCCCCAGCATTTT | CASTPGSNQPQHF